The text below deals with one T cell receptor beta chain. This entry is derived from a study of blood T cell repertoires in COVID-19. Across the whole study: The study drew acute and convalescent COVID-19 samples from the United States, Italy and Spain. PBMCs, B-cell-depleted T cells, or T cells provided the cDNA or gDNA that made up the material.

Study processing details: Researchers report that nucleated cell counts were estimated from reference gene primer amplification. Libraries were prepared by immunoSEQ multiplex PCR; TCRdb keeps only in-frame clonotypes and omits some of them. The V and J calls and clone size come from that table; D and trimming were worked out from the DNA. The sample yields around 700,000 clones, about 87% seen once. Input material: peripheral blood. This TCR was recovered from a woman aged 18-30 years with acute or convalescent COVID-19.

The CDR3, as DNA: TGTGCTAGTGGTTTGGGGGCCTATGGCTACACCTTC. It specifies CASGLGAYGYTF. The J gene is TRBJ1-2, the V gene TRBV12-5; D remains unclear. This CDR3 spans 12 amino acids. Deletions cut 1 base from V and 4 bases from J, with 4 bases between. Germline V gives CDR1 LGHNT, CDR2 FRNRAP.